Sequencing of this T cell receptor beta chain was carried out in a study of T cell responses to AZD1222 COVID-19 vaccine. Using immunoSEQ multiplex PCR, the repertoire was profiled, and TCRdb retains in-frame clones only, with some absent. The sample holds 110,000 to 150,000 clones, 80% to 90% seen once. J gave up 3 bases and V 6 bases, and 4 bases lay outside the gene matches. In germline, CDR1 is SNHLY, CDR2 FYNNEI. The CDR3 is 16 amino acids. The source is an adult in good health. V and J are TRBV2 and TRBJ2-1; 14 nucleotides line up with TRBD2. The sequenced sample was peripheral blood, obtained on day 0 of AZD1222 vaccination. CDR3 in amino acids: CASSLGLAGVYNEQFF. Here the CDR3 DNA reads TGTGCCAGCAGCCTGGGACTAGCGGGAGTCTACAATGAGCAGTTCTTC.